A selection of T cell receptor beta chains follows, all from one sample in a study of Ad26.COV2.S vaccination and SARS-CoV-2 variants. TCRdb's table, derived via immunoSEQ multiplex PCR, lists solely in-frame clones and lacks some. The repertoire has around 250,000 clones, 70% to 90% of them found once; the top ten carry about 2.7%. The sequencing here drew on peripheral blood, taken in a trial of Ad26.COV2.S vaccine versus placebo. Receptor source: a person between 18 and 60 years old who received the Ad26.COV2.S COVID-19 vaccine or a placebo. The CDR3 runs from the conserved cysteine through the conserved F or W. D genes are given only for firm matches. Only part of the rows carry a size: once, few, many, or a class if the clone is expanded.

clone size,D gene,V gene,J gene,CDR3 DNA,CDR3 protein
-,-,TRBV24-1,TRBJ1-2,TGTGCCACCAGTGATGACACAGTGGGGCGGCGCGGCTACACCTTC,CATSDDTVGRRGYTF
-,-,TRBV9,TRBJ1-4,TGTGCCAGCACCGTAGGACGGGCAACTAATGAAAAACTGTTTTTT,CASTVGRATNEKLFF
-,-,TRBV3-1/TRBV3-2,TRBJ1-4,TGTGCCAGCAGCCGGAGTCGGGAAAAACTGTTTTTT,CASSRSREKLFF
-,TRBD2,TRBV6-5,TRBJ2-3,TGTGCCAGCACCCTCTCTAGCGGGGACACAGATACGCAGTATTTT,CASTLSSGDTDTQYF
-,-,TRBV11-2,TRBJ2-2,TGTGCCAGCAGCAACCGACAGGTTTTGAACACCGGGGAGCTGTTTTTT,CASSNRQVLNTGELFF
-,-,TRBV12-5,TRBJ1-6,TGTGCTAGTGGCCTAAGGTCGGGGTTGTACGTGGATTCACCCCTCCACTTT,CASGLRSGLYVDSPLHF
-,TRBD1,TRBV5-1,TRBJ2-3,TGCGCCAGCAGCTCCGCCGGGACAGGGGGACCACGTTTCCCAGATACGCAGTATTTT,CASSSAGTGGPRFPDTQYF
few,-,TRBV18,TRBJ1-2,TGTGCCAGCTCAAATACCGGGACACCATCCTATGGCTACACCTTC,CASSNTGTPSYGYTF
-,-,TRBV4-2,TRBJ2-3,TGTGCCAGCAGCCAAGGAGGCAGCAGCACAGATACGCAGTATTTT,CASSQGGSSTDTQYF
-,TRBD1,TRBV5-4,TRBJ2-7,TGTGCCAGCAGCTTCCCGGGACAGGGGAAACACGAGCAGTACTTC,CASSFPGQGKHEQYF
-,TRBD2,TRBV19,TRBJ2-7,TGTGCCAGTAGTGCCACTAGCGGGGGCGCGTACGAGCAGTACTTC,CASSATSGGAYEQYF
-,-,TRBV12-5,TRBJ2-1,TGTGCTAGTGGTGGGTCTCGGGGTAGGAAAGACAATGAGCAGTTCTTC,CASGGSRGRKDNEQFF
-,-,TRBV7-9,TRBJ1-5,TGTGCCAGCAGTCTGGATTATAGCAATCAGCCCCAGCATTTT,CASSLDYSNQPQHF
-,-,TRBV7-2,TRBJ1-1,TGTGCCAGCAGCTTATATCGGTTGGATGCTTTCTTT,CASSLYRLDAFF
once,-,TRBV7-9,TRBJ1-1,TGTGCCAGCAGCATCGACATCACTGAAGCTTTCTTT,CASSIDITEAFF
-,-,TRBV4-3,TRBJ2-3,TGCGCCAGCAGCCAAGATGCGGCAGTCCAAACGAGCACAGATACGCAGTATTTT,CASSQDAAVQTSTDTQYF
-,TRBD1,TRBV5-1,TRBJ2-1,TGCGCCAGCAGCCTCGGGACAGGTTCCTACAATGAGCAGTTCTTC,CASSLGTGSYNEQFF
-,TRBD1,TRBV2,TRBJ1-1,TGTGCCAGCAGTCGACAGGGGATGAACACTGAAGCTTTCTTT,CASSRQGMNTEAFF
-,-,TRBV5-6,TRBJ2-7,TGTGCCAGCAGCTTGAAACCCCAGGGCAGCTACGAGCAGTACTTC,CASSLKPQGSYEQYF
-,TRBD1,TRBV5-4,TRBJ2-7,TGTGCCAGCAGCGCGGACAGGGTCGGCGAGCAGTACTTC,CASSADRVGEQYF